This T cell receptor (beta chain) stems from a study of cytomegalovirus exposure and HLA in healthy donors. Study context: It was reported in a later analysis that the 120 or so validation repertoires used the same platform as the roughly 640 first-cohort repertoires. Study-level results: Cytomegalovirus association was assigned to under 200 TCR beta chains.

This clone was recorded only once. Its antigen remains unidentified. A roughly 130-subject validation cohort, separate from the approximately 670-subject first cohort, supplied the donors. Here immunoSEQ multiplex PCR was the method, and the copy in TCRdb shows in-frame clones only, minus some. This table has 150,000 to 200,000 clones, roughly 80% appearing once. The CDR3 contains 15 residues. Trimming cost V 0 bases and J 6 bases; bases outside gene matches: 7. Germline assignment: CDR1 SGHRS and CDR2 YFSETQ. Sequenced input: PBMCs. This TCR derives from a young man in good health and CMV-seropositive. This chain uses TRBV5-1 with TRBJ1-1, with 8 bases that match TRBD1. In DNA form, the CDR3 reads TGCGCCAGCAGCTTGGTCGCAGGGGGCAGTTCTGAAGCTTTCTTT. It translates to CASSLVAGGSSEAFF.